This TCR beta chain was identified in a study of cytomegalovirus exposure and HLA in healthy donors. Study results and caveats: Within the data, a cluster of highly shared sequence variants was likely a sequencing artifact. Some V segments, including TRBV6-2 and TRBV6-3, were excluded as indistinguishable.

Concerning this clone: Its antigen is not known.

This CDR3 has 15 residues. Germline lookup yields CDR1 KGHSH and CDR2 LQKENI. V was shortened by 3 bases and J by 4 bases, with 14 bases between the two germline ends. The PCR contained 60 Vbeta and 13 Jbeta primers. The repertoire was sequenced with immunoSEQ multiplex PCR; TCRdb's copy has only in-frame clones and lacks some. The repertoire includes approximately 160,000 clones, 82% of them detected once, and about 0.89% sits in the top ten. Samples came from healthy bone marrow donors. What was sequenced was PBMCs. The J gene is TRBJ2-3, the V gene TRBV18, with TRBD2 as a possible D gene (5 bases). The TCR sequence derives from a girl aged 2-10 years in good health and CMV-seropositive. CDR3 region: CASSPPVGVADTQYF. The CDR3 DNA reads as TGTGCCAGCTCACCCCCTGTGGGAGTTGCAGATACGCAGTATTTT.